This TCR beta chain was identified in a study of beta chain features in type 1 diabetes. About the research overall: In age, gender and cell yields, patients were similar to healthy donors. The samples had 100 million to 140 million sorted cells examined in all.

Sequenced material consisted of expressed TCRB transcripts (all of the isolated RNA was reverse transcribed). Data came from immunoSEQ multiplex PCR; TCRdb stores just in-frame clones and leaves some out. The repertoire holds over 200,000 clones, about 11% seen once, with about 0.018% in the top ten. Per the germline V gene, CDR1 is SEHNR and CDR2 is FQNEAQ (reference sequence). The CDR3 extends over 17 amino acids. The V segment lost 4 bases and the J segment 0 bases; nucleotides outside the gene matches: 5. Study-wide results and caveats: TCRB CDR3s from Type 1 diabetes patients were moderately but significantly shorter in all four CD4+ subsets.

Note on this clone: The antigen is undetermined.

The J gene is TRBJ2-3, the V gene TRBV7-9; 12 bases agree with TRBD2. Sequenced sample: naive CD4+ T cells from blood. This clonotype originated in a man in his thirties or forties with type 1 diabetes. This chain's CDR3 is CASSSRTSGTSTDTQYF. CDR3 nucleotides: TGTGCCAGCAGCTCCCGGACTAGCGGGACTAGCACAGATACGCAGTATTTT.